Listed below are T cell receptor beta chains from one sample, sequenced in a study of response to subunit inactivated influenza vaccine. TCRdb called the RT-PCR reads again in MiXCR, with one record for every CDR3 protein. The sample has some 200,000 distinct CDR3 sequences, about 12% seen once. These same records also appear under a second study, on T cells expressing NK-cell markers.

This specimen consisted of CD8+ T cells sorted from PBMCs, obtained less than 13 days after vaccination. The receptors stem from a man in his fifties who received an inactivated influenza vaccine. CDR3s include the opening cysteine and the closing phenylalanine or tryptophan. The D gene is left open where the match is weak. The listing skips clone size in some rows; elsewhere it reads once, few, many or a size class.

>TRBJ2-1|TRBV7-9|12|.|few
CASSLGQPEQFF
TGTGCCAGCAGCTTAGGGCAGCCTGAGCAGTTCTTC
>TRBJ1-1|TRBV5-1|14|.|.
CASSLRATNTEAFF
TGCGCCAGCAGCTTGCGGGCGACGAACACTGAAGCTTTCTTT
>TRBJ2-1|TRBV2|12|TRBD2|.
CASSDRGSEQFF
TGTGCCAGCAGTGATCGCGGGAGTGAGCAGTTCTTC
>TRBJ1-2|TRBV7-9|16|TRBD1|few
CASSLGQGRPNYGYTF
TGTGCCAGCAGCCTGGGACAGGGGAGGCCTAACTATGGCTACACCTTC
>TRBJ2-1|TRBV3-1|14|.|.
CASSQTEGPPEQFF
TGTGCCAGCAGCCAAACCGAGGGCCCCCCTGAGCAGTTCTTC
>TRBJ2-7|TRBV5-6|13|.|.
CASSFGNTYEQYF
TGTGCCAGCAGCTTTGGGAACACTTACGAGCAGTACTTC
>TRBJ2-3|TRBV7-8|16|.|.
CASSSDVGSDTDTQYF
TGTGCCAGCAGCTCCGACGTGGGTAGCGACACAGATACGCAGTATTTT
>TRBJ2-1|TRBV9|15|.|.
CASSVYVAGANEQFF
TGTGCCAGCAGCGTTTATGTAGCAGGCGCGAATGAGCAGTTCTTC
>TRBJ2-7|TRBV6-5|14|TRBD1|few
CASSYQDRGYEQYF
TGTGCCAGCAGTTACCAGGACAGGGGCTACGAGCAGTACTTC
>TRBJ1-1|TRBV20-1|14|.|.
CSARGIGLAPGAFF
TGCAGTGCTAGAGGTATAGGACTTGCGCCGGGAGCTTTCTTT
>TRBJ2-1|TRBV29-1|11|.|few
CSVQNGNEQFF
TGCAGCGTCCAGAATGGCAATGAGCAGTTCTTC
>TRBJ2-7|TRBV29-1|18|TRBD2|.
CSVEDYSQTSGGSYEQYF
TGCAGCGTTGAAGATTATTCCCAAACTAGCGGGGGTTCCTACGAGCAGTACTTC
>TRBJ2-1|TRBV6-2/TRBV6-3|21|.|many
CASSPGGFGGGHTSSYNEQFF
TGTGCCAGCAGCCCCGGTGGTTTTGGCGGGGGCCATACCAGCTCCTACAATGAGCAGTTCTTC
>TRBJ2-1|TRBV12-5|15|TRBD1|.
CASGGPWTGYNEQFF
TGTGCTAGTGGTGGCCCCTGGACAGGCTACAATGAGCAGTTCTTC
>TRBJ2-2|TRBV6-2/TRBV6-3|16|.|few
CASSYSAGKYTGELFF
TGTGCCAGCAGTTACTCAGCAGGGAAATACACCGGGGAGCTGTTTTTT
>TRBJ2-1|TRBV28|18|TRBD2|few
CASSEPGLAEGAHNEQFF
TGTGCCAGCAGTGAACCGGGACTAGCGGAGGGGGCCCACAATGAGCAGTTCTTC
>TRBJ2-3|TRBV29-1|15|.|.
CSVEGVQFSTDTQYF
TGCAGCGTTGAGGGGGTGCAATTTAGCACAGATACGCAGTATTTT
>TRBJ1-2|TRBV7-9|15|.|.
CASSPSERANYGYTF
TGTGCCAGCAGCCCATCGGAGAGAGCTAACTATGGCTACACCTTC
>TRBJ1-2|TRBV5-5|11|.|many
CASSSDYGYTF
TGTGCCAGCAGCTCCGACTATGGCTACACCTTC
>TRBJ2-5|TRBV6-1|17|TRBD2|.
CASSGGLAGGPQETQYF
TGTGCCAGCAGTGGAGGACTAGCGGGAGGGCCCCAAGAGACCCAGTACTTC
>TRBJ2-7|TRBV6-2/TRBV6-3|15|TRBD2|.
CASTLRDYPSYEQYF
TGTGCCAGCACCCTCCGGGACTATCCCTCCTACGAGCAGTACTTC
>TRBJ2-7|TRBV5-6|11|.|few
CASSSVDEQYF
TGTGCCAGCAGCAGCGTAGACGAGCAGTACTTC
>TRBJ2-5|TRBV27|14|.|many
CASSSRLGQETQYF
TGTGCCAGCAGTTCCCGACTGGGACAAGAGACCCAGTACTTC